The clone carrying this T cell receptor beta chain was seen repeatedly, ten times or more. These data are taken from a study of identical twins. Via MiXCR, TCRdb re-called the 5' RACE reads, giving one row per CDR3 protein. The sample records approximately 150,000 distinct CDR3 sequences, under 4.5% being singletons. V shed 4 bases and J shed 0 bases, with 9 bases lying between them. The CDR3 has 14 amino acids. Germline CDR1 and CDR2: LGHNA and YSLEER. The sequenced sample consisted of memory T cells sorted from blood. This chain joins TRBV4-3 and TRBJ1-1; D is perhaps TRBD1 (6 bases). This TCR derives from a man aged 18 to 30 in good health. Written as DNA, the CDR3 is TGCGCCAGCAGCCGTGGACAGATGAACACTGAAGCTTTCTTT. Residues: CASSRGQMNTEAFF.